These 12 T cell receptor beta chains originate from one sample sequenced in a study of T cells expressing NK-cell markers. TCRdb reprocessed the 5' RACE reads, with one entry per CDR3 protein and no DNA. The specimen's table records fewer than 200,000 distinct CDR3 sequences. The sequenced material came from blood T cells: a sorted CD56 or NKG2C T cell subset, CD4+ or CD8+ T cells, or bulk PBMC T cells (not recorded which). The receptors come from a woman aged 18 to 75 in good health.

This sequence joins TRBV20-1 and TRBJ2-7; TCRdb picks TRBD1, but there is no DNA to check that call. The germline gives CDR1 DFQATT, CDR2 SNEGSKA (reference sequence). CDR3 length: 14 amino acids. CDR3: CSARLRGPSYEQYF.

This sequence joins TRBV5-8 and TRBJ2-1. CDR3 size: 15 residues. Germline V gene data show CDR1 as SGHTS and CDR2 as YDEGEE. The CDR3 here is CASSFRYLSYNEQFF.

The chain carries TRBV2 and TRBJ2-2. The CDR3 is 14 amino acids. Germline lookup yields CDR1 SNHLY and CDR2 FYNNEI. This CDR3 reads CASSERGFTGELFF.

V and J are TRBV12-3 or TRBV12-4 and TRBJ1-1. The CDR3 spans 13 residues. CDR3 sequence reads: CASSFLLNTEAFF.

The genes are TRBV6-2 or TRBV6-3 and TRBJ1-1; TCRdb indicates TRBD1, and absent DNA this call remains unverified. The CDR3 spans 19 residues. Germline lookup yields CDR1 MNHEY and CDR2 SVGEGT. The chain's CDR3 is CASSYGTGGRALGNTEAFF.

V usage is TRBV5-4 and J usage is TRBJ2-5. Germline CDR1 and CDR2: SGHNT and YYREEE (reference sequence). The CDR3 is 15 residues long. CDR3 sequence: CASSLGGTRKETQYF.

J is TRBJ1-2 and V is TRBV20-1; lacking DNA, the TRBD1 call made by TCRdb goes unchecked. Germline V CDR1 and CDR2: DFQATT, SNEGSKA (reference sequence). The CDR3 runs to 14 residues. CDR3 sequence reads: CSARGTGKPVGYTF.

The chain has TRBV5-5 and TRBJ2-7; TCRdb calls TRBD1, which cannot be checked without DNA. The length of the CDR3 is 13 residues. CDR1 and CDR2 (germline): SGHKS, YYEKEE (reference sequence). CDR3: CASSSGTGYLEYF.

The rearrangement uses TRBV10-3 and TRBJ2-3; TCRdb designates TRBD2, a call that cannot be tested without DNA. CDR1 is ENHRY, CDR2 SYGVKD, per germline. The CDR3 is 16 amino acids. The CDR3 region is CAISEFQRGVADTQYF.

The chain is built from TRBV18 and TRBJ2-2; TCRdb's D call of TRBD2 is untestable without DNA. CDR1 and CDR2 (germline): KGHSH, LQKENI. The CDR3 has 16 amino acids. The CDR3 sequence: CASSPGLAGDTGELFF.

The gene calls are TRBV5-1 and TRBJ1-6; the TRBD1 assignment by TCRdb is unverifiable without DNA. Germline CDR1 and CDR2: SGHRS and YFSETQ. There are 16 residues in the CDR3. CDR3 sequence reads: CASSLLQGAKDSPLHF. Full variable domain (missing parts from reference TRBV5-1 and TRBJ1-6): KAGVTQTPRYLIKTRGQQVTLSCSPISGHRSVSWYQQTPGQGLQFLFEYFSETQRNKGNFPGRFSGRQFSNSRSEMNVSTLELGDSALYLCASSLLQGAKDSPLHFGNGTRLTVT.

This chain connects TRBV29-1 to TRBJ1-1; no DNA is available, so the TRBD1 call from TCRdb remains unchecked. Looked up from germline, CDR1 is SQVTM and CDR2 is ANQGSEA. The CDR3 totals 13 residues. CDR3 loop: CSVSQDRGTEAFF. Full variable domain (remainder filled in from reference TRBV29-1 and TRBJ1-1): SAVISQKPSRDICQRGTSLTIQCQVDSQVTMMFWYRQQPGQSLTLIATANQGSEATYESGFVIDKFPISRPNLTFSTLTVSNMSPEDSSIYLCSVSQDRGTEAFFGQGTRLTVV.